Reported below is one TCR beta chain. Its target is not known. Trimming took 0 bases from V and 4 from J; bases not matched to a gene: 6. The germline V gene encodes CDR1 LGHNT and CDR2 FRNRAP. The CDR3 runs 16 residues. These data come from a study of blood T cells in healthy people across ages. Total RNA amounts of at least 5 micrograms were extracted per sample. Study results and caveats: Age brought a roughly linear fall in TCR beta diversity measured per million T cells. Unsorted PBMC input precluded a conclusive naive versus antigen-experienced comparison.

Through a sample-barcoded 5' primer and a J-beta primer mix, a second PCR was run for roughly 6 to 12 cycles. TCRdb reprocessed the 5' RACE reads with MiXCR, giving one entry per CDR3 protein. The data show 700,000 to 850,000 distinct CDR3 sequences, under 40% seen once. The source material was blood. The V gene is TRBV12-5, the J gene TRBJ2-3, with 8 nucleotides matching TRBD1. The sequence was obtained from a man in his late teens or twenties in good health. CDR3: CASGLVRTGSADTQYF. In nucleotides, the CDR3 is TGTGCTAGTGGTTTGGTTAGGACAGGGTCGGCAGATACGCAGTATTTT.